This TCR beta chain was obtained from a study of cytomegalovirus exposure and HLA in healthy donors. Study summary: Ancestry clustering placed around 81% of approximately 420 genotyped donors in the Caucasian-associated cluster. Study-wide results and limits: Apart from CMV serostatus, no immune exposure information was available. The classifier reportedly diagnosed cytomegalovirus status with high sensitivity and specificity. Across donors, presence/absence analyses took sequencing depth to be roughly uniform.

The study ran its PCR with 60 Vbeta and 13 Jbeta primers. Profiling relied on immunoSEQ multiplex PCR, and the TCRdb table lists in-frame clones only, not all of them. The sample carries about 140,000 clones, around three quarters recorded once. This clone was detected only once. Its matching antigen is unknown. The CDR3 has 16 amino acids. Germline V gene lookup returns CDR1 SNHLY and CDR2 FYNNEI. Between the trimmed V and J ends, which lost 5 bases and 0 bases, there was a span of 17 bases. The sequence derives from a man in his forties in good health and CMV-seropositive. The J gene is TRBJ2-7, the V gene TRBV2; TRBD1 is a possible D gene (6 bases). The specimen was PBMCs. The CDR3 bases are TGTGCCAGCAGTTTCAGACAGGTTTCTCCCTCCTACGAGCAGTACTTC. This codes for CASSFRQVSPSYEQYF.